This TCR beta chain was sequenced in a study of identical twins. CDR1 is SGHRS and CDR2 is YFSETQ in the germline V gene. The CDR3 length is 14 residues. V lost 2 bases and J 6 bases, leaving 13 bases between the germline ends. TCRdb re-analysed the 5' RACE reads in MiXCR, keeping a single row per CDR3 protein. The table lists around 1.7 million distinct CDR3 sequences, under 35% of them singletons. The sample was cord blood. The chain carries TRBV5-1 and TRBJ2-3; D not certain. This sequence was found in a newborn girl in good health. The CDR3 loop reads CASSFGVNTDTQYF. The CDR3 bases are TGCGCCAGCAGCTTTGGAGTGAACACGGATACGCAGTATTTT. The full variable domain, in which reference TRBV5-1 and TRBJ2-3 provide the parts outside the CDR3, is KAGVTQTPRYLIKTRGQQVTLSCSPISGHRSVSWYQQTPGQGLQFLFEYFSETQRNKGNFPGRFSGRQFSNSRSEMNVSTLELGDSALYLCASSFGVNTDTQYFGPGTRLTVL.